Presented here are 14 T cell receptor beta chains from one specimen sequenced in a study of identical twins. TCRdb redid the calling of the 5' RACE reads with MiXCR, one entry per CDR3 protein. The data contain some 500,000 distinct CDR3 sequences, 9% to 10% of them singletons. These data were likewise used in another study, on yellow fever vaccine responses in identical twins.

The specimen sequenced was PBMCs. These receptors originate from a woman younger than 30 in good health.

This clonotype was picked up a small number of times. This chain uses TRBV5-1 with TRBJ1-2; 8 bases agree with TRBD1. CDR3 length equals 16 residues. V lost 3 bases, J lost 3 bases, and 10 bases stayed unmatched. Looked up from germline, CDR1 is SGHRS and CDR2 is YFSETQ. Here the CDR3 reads CASSWGDRSTDYGYTF. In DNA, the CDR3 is TGCGCCAGCAGCTGGGGGGACAGGTCGACAGACTATGGCTACACCTTC.

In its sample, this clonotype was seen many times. This CDR3 is CACSQGARAFF. The CDR3 DNA is TGTGCCTGCTCCCAGGGGGCGAGAGCTTTCTTT. V is TRBV4-2 and J is TRBJ1-1; 8 positions match TRBD1. V was clipped by 11 bases and J by 10 bases; unmatched bases: 9. The CDR3 runs 11 residues. Germline CDR1 LGHNA, CDR2 YNFKEQ.

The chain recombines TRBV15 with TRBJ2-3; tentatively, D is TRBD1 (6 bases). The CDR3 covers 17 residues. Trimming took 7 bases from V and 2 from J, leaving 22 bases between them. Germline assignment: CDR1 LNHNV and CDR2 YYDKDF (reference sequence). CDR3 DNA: TGTGCCACCAACCACCCGACCGGGACACACGACACAGATACGCAGTATTTT. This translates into CATNHPTGTHDTDTQYF.

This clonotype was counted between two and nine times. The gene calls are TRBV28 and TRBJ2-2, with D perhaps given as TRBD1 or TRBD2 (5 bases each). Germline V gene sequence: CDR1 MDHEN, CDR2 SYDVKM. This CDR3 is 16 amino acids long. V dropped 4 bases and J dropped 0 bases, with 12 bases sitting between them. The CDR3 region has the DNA TGTGCCAGCAGTTACCTCGGGACGGCGAACACCGGGGAGCTGTTTTTT. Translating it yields CASSYLGTANTGELFF.

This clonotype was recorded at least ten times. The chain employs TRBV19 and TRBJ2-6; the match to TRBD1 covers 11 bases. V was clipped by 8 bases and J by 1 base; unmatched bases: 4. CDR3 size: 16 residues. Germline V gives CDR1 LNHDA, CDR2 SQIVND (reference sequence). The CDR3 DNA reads TGTGCCAGTCGGACAGGGGGCCTATCTGGGGCCAACGTCCTGACTTTC. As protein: CASRTGGLSGANVLTF.

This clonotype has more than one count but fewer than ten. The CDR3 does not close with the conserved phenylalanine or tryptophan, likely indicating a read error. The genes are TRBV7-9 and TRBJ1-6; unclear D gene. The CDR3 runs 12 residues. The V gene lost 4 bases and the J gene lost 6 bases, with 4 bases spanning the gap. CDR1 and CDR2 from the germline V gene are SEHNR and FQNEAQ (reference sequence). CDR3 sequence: CASSSGNSPLHL. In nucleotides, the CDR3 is TGTGCCAGCAGCTCCGGTAATTCACCCCTCCACCTT.

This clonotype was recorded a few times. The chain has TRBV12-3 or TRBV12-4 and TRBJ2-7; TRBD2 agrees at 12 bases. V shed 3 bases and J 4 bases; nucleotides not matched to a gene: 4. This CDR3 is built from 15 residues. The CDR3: CASSFETSGSYEQYF. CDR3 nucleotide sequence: TGTGCCAGCAGTTTTGAGACTAGCGGGAGTTACGAGCAGTACTTC.

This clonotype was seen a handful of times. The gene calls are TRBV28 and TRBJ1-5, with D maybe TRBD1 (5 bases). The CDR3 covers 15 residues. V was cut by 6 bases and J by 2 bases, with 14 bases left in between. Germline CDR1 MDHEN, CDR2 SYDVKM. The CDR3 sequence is CASSYGGVGNQPQHF. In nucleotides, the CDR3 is TGTGCCAGCAGCTACGGAGGGGTGGGCAATCAGCCCCAGCATTTT. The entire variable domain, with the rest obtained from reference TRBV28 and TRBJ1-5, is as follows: DVKVTQSSRYLVKRTGEKVFLECVQDMDHENMFWYRQDPGLGLRLIYFSYDVKMKEKGDIPEGYSVSREKKERFSLILESASTNQTSMYLCASSYGGVGNQPQHFGDGTRLSIL.

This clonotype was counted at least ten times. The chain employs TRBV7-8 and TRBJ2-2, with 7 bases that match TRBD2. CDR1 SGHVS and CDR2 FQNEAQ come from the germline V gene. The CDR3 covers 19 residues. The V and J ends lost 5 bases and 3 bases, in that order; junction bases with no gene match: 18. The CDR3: CASSPRVASLAEDTGELFF. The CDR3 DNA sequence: TGTGCCAGCAGCCCTAGGGTCGCCTCGCTAGCGGAGGACACCGGGGAGCTGTTTTTT.

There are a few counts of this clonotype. The CDR3 DNA follows: TGCAGTGCTAGATCTCGGTACACCGACGCTGAAGCTTTCTTT. Protein: CSARSRYTDAEAFF. The rearrangement links TRBV20-1 to TRBJ1-1; D is unclear. CDR3 length: 14 residues. The V gene's germline CDR1 is DFQATT and CDR2 SNEGSKA (reference sequence). Trimming removed 2 bases from V and 6 bases from J, with 16 bases in between.

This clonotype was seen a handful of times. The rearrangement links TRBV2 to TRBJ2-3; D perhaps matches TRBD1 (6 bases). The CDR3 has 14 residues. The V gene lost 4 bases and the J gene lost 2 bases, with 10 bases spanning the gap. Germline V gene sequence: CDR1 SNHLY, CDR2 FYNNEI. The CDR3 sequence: CASSGGLPTDTQYF. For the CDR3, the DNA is TGTGCCAGCAGTGGGGGGCTCCCCACAGATACGCAGTATTTT.

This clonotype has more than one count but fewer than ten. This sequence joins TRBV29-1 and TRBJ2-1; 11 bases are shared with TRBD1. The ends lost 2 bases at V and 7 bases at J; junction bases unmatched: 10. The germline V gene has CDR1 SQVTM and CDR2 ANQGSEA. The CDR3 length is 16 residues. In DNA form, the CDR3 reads TGCAGCGTTGAACGTTGGACAGGGGGCGTTGGGAATGAGCAGTTCTTC. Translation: CSVERWTGGVGNEQFF.

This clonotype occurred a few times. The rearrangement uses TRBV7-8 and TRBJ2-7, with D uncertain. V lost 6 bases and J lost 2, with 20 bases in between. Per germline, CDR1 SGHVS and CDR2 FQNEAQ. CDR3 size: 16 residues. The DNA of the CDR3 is TGTGCCAGCAGTCAAAACACGAATAACCCTACCTACGAGCAGTACTTC. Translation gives CASSQNTNNPTYEQYF.

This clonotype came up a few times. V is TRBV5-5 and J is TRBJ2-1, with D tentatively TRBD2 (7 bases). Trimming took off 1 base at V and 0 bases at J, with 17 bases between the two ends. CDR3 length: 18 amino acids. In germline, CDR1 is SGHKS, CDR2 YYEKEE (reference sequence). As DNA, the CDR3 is TGTGCCAGCAGCTTGTACCATTTAGGGGGGGCCTCCTACAATGAGCAGTTCTTC. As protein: CASSLYHLGGASYNEQFF.